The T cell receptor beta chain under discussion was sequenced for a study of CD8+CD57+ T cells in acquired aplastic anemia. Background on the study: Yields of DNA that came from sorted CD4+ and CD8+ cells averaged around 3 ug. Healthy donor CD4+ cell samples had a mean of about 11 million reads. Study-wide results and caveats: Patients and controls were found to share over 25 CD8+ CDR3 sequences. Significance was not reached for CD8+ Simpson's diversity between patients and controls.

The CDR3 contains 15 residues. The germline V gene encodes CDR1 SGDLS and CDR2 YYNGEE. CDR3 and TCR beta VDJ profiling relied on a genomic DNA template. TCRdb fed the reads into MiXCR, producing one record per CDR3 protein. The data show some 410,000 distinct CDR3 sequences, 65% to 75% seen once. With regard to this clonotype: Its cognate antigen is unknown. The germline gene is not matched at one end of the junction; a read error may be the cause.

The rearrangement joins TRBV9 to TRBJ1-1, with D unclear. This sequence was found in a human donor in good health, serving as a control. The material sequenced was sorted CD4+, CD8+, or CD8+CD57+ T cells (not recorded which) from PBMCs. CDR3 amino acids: CASSASGALNTEAFF. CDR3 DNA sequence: TGTGCCAGCAGCGCCTCGGGAGCGTTGAACACTGAAGCTTTTTTT.